This is a list of T cell receptor beta chains from one sample in a study of identical twins. TCRdb processed the 5' RACE reads anew with MiXCR; each CDR3 protein has one entry. The sample lists approximately 620,000 distinct CDR3 sequences; more than 6.5% were seen once. The same sample was also studied in work on yellow fever vaccine responses in identical twins.

Sequenced sample: PBMCs. The source of these receptors is a woman aged 18-29 years in good health. CDR3s include the opening cysteine and the closing phenylalanine or tryptophan. The order of the fields is clone size, J gene, V gene, D gene, CDR3 DNA, CDR3 protein. The D gene is left open where the match is weak. Where a row states a size, it is once, few, many or the class of an expanded clone; other rows omit it.

abundance: NA
j_gene: TRBJ2-7
v_gene: TRBV13
d_gene: TRBD1
CDR3nt: TGTGCCAGCAGTTCGGGACAGGATCTCTCCTACGAGCAGTACTTC
CDR3aa: CASSSGQDLSYEQYF

abundance: many
j_gene: TRBJ2-1
v_gene: TRBV12-3/TRBV12-4
d_gene: TRBD2
CDR3nt: TGTGCCAGCGGAAGGACTAGCGGGAGTCCCAATGAGCAGTTCTTC
CDR3aa: CASGRTSGSPNEQFF

abundance: few
j_gene: TRBJ2-7
v_gene: TRBV20-1
d_gene: NA
CDR3nt: TGCAGTGCTAGATCCAGGGTTTCCTACGAGCAGTACTTC
CDR3aa: CSARSRVSYEQYF

abundance: NA
j_gene: TRBJ2-6
v_gene: TRBV5-4
d_gene: TRBD2
CDR3nt: TGTGCCAGCAGCTTGGCCCCAAGCGGGGGATACTCTGGGGCCAACGTCCTGACTTTC
CDR3aa: CASSLAPSGGYSGANVLTF

abundance: many
j_gene: TRBJ2-7
v_gene: TRBV29-1
d_gene: NA
CDR3nt: TGCAGCGTTGTCAGGATTAACGAGCAGTACTTC
CDR3aa: CSVVRINEQYF

abundance: many
j_gene: TRBJ1-6
v_gene: TRBV10-3
d_gene: NA
CDR3nt: TGTGCCATCAGTGATGGATCACCCCTCCACTTT
CDR3aa: CAISDGSPLHF

abundance: many
j_gene: TRBJ2-1
v_gene: TRBV12-3/TRBV12-4
d_gene: NA
CDR3nt: TGTGCCAGCAGTTTAAGGGAGCAGTTCTTC
CDR3aa: CASSLREQFF

abundance: few
j_gene: TRBJ2-1
v_gene: TRBV7-9
d_gene: NA
CDR3nt: TGTGCCAGCAGCCGTCCCGGGACTGGAGGAGATGAGCAGTTCTTC
CDR3aa: CASSRPGTGGDEQFF

abundance: NA
j_gene: TRBJ2-1
v_gene: TRBV20-1
d_gene: NA
CDR3nt: TGCAGTGCGCCCCGGAGGGGGGAGCATGAGCAGTTCTTC
CDR3aa: CSAPRRGEHEQFF

abundance: few
j_gene: TRBJ2-2
v_gene: TRBV12-3/TRBV12-4
d_gene: NA
CDR3nt: TGTGCCAGCAGTTTCTACAGACCCGAGAACACCGGGGAGCTGTTTTTT
CDR3aa: CASSFYRPENTGELFF

abundance: NA
j_gene: TRBJ2-1
v_gene: TRBV12-5
d_gene: NA
CDR3nt: TGTGCTAGTGGTTTGGTAATACGGCGCGGGTACAATGAGCAGTTCTTC
CDR3aa: CASGLVIRRGYNEQFF

abundance: NA
j_gene: TRBJ2-5
v_gene: TRBV11-1
d_gene: TRBD2
CDR3nt: TGTGCCAGCAGCCCGACTAGCGGAGGGAAGGAGACCCAGTACTTC
CDR3aa: CASSPTSGGKETQYF

abundance: NA
j_gene: TRBJ2-1
v_gene: TRBV7-7
d_gene: TRBD1
CDR3nt: TGTGCTAGCAGCTTGACAGGGGCCCCTGACAATGAGCAGTTCTTC
CDR3aa: CASSLTGAPDNEQFF

abundance: many
j_gene: TRBJ1-1
v_gene: TRBV9
d_gene: TRBD1
CDR3nt: TGTGCCAGCAGCGTAGATTACAGGGGAAGTCGGACTGAAGCTTTCTTT
CDR3aa: CASSVDYRGSRTEAFF

abundance: few
j_gene: TRBJ2-2
v_gene: TRBV25-1
d_gene: NA
CDR3nt: TGTGCCAGCGCGGGAAAACATAACACCGGGGAGCTGTTTTTT
CDR3aa: CASAGKHNTGELFF

abundance: NA
j_gene: TRBJ2-7
v_gene: TRBV15
d_gene: NA
CDR3nt: TGTGCCACCAGCAGCCTCCGGGACATCGACTACGAGCAGTACTTC
CDR3aa: CATSSLRDIDYEQYF

abundance: NA
j_gene: TRBJ2-3
v_gene: TRBV2
d_gene: TRBD1
CDR3nt: TGTGCCAGCAATTCAGGACAGGGACCAAGCACAGATACGCAGTATTTT
CDR3aa: CASNSGQGPSTDTQYF

abundance: NA
j_gene: TRBJ2-3
v_gene: TRBV11-1
d_gene: NA
CDR3nt: TGTGCCAGCAGCTTTAAAGCAGGGTTGACAGATACGCAGTATTTT
CDR3aa: CASSFKAGLTDTQYF

abundance: NA
j_gene: TRBJ2-7
v_gene: TRBV6-1
d_gene: NA
CDR3nt: TGTGCCAGCAGTGTGGACTTTCCCCACGAGCAGTACTTC
CDR3aa: CASSVDFPHEQYF

abundance: NA
j_gene: TRBJ2-1
v_gene: TRBV10-3
d_gene: NA
CDR3nt: TGTGCCATCAATGGGCAGGCCGAACGGAGGGGCAATGAGCAGTTCTTC
CDR3aa: CAINGQAERRGNEQFF

abundance: NA
j_gene: TRBJ2-5
v_gene: TRBV29-1
d_gene: NA
CDR3nt: TGCAGCGTTGTTGAGGCGGGGCAAGAGACCCAGTACTTC
CDR3aa: CSVVEAGQETQYF

abundance: NA
j_gene: TRBJ2-1
v_gene: TRBV5-1
d_gene: NA
CDR3nt: TGCGCCAGCAGCTTGGCCGGGTCGACGACAGTTGAGCAGTTCTTC
CDR3aa: CASSLAGSTTVEQFF

abundance: NA
j_gene: TRBJ2-2
v_gene: TRBV7-2
d_gene: NA
CDR3nt: TGTGCCAGCACCCTGGCCCCCCCCGGGGAGCTGTTTTTT
CDR3aa: CASTLAPPGELFF

abundance: NA
j_gene: TRBJ2-7
v_gene: TRBV4-3
d_gene: NA
CDR3nt: TGCGCCAGCAGCCAAGATTGGGGGGGCGAGAGCTACGAGCAGTACTTC
CDR3aa: CASSQDWGGESYEQYF

abundance: few
j_gene: TRBJ2-2
v_gene: TRBV7-9
d_gene: TRBD2
CDR3nt: TGTGCCAGCAGCTTACCGGGACTAGCGGGTCCCGGGGAGCTGTTTTTT
CDR3aa: CASSLPGLAGPGELFF

abundance: NA
j_gene: TRBJ2-7
v_gene: TRBV5-5
d_gene: NA
CDR3nt: TGTGCCAGCAGCCATTATTCAGGAGACGAGCAGTACTTC
CDR3aa: CASSHYSGDEQYF

abundance: many
j_gene: TRBJ1-1
v_gene: TRBV28
d_gene: NA
CDR3nt: TGTGCCAGCAGCAGGGCCTCTACTATCAACACTGAAGCTTTCTTT
CDR3aa: CASSRASTINTEAFF

abundance: NA
j_gene: TRBJ1-6
v_gene: TRBV3-1
d_gene: NA
CDR3nt: TGTGCCAGCAGCCAGAGCCGAGACACACCCCTCCACTTT
CDR3aa: CASSQSRDTPLHF

abundance: NA
j_gene: TRBJ2-7
v_gene: TRBV14
d_gene: TRBD2
CDR3nt: TGTGCCAGCAGCCGACTAGCGGGAGTATCCGAGCAGTACTTC
CDR3aa: CASSRLAGVSEQYF

abundance: many
j_gene: TRBJ2-3
v_gene: TRBV5-8
d_gene: NA
CDR3nt: TGTGCCAGCAGCTGGTTGGGGGCGGCAGATACGCAGTATTTT
CDR3aa: CASSWLGAADTQYF

abundance: many
j_gene: TRBJ1-5
v_gene: TRBV29-1
d_gene: NA
CDR3nt: TGCAGCGTTGAAGACTTGGGGGCCCCTAATCAGCCCCAGCATTTT
CDR3aa: CSVEDLGAPNQPQHF

abundance: NA
j_gene: TRBJ1-3
v_gene: TRBV7-9
d_gene: NA
CDR3nt: TGTGCCAGCAGCTTAGAAGGAAAAGACACCATATATTTT
CDR3aa: CASSLEGKDTIYF

abundance: few
j_gene: TRBJ1-6
v_gene: TRBV4-2
d_gene: NA
CDR3nt: TGTGCCAGCAGCCAAGATTTCCGGGATACTTCACCCCTCCACTTT
CDR3aa: CASSQDFRDTSPLHF

abundance: many
j_gene: TRBJ1-1
v_gene: TRBV6-5
d_gene: TRBD1
CDR3nt: TGTGCCAGCAGTTACTCGAACAGGGGCTGGAACACTGAAGCTTTCTTT
CDR3aa: CASSYSNRGWNTEAFF

abundance: few
j_gene: TRBJ2-7
v_gene: TRBV24-1
d_gene: TRBD2
CDR3nt: TGTGCCACCCAACTGGCGGGAGTTCCCGAGCAGTACTTC
CDR3aa: CATQLAGVPEQYF

abundance: NA
j_gene: TRBJ2-7
v_gene: TRBV7-9
d_gene: NA
CDR3nt: TGTGCCAGCAGCATCACCCCGGGCCTTAGCGACGAGCAGTACTTC
CDR3aa: CASSITPGLSDEQYF

abundance: few
j_gene: TRBJ2-7
v_gene: TRBV12-3/TRBV12-4
d_gene: NA
CDR3nt: TGTGCCAGCAGTAGGATCGACTTTTCCTACGAGCAGTACTTC
CDR3aa: CASSRIDFSYEQYF

abundance: few
j_gene: TRBJ2-3
v_gene: TRBV4-3
d_gene: NA
CDR3nt: TGCGCCAGCAGCCAAGATTTCACAGATACGCAGTATTTT
CDR3aa: CASSQDFTDTQYF

abundance: NA
j_gene: TRBJ2-7
v_gene: TRBV7-9
d_gene: NA
CDR3nt: TGTGCCAGCAGCTTCGACCCTGAGGTTGACGAGCAGTACTTC
CDR3aa: CASSFDPEVDEQYF

abundance: many
j_gene: TRBJ2-3
v_gene: TRBV12-3/TRBV12-4
d_gene: TRBD2
CDR3nt: TGTGCCAGCAGTCCTCCCTCAGCGGGGGACACAGATACGCAGTATTTT
CDR3aa: CASSPPSAGDTDTQYF

abundance: NA
j_gene: TRBJ2-3
v_gene: TRBV18
d_gene: NA
CDR3nt: TGTGCCAGCTCCCGCAATAGAGACGAGAGCACAGATACGCAGTATTTT
CDR3aa: CASSRNRDESTDTQYF

abundance: many
j_gene: TRBJ2-1
v_gene: TRBV29-1
d_gene: TRBD2
CDR3nt: TGCAGCGGGACATGGGGGGGAAACCCCTACAATGAGCAGTTCTTC
CDR3aa: CSGTWGGNPYNEQFF

abundance: few
j_gene: TRBJ2-7
v_gene: TRBV20-1
d_gene: NA
CDR3nt: TGCAGTGCTAGAGCGCCCGACGAGCAGTACTTC
CDR3aa: CSARAPDEQYF

abundance: many
j_gene: TRBJ2-7
v_gene: TRBV20-1
d_gene: NA
CDR3nt: TGCAGTGCTAGAGGCCAGGTCTCCTACGAGCAGTACTTC
CDR3aa: CSARGQVSYEQYF

abundance: few
j_gene: TRBJ2-1
v_gene: TRBV12-3/TRBV12-4
d_gene: TRBD1
CDR3nt: TGTGCCAGCAGCCGGAGCACAGGGGGGTACAATGAGCAGTTCTTC
CDR3aa: CASSRSTGGYNEQFF

abundance: many
j_gene: TRBJ2-2
v_gene: TRBV10-3
d_gene: NA
CDR3nt: TGTGCCATCAGTGGAGGTCAGACGAACACCGGGGAGCTGTTTTTT
CDR3aa: CAISGGQTNTGELFF

abundance: many
j_gene: TRBJ2-1
v_gene: TRBV10-2
d_gene: TRBD2
CDR3nt: TGCGCCAGCAGGGGAGCGGGAGTTTTCGACAATGAGCAGTTCTTC
CDR3aa: CASRGAGVFDNEQFF

abundance: few
j_gene: TRBJ2-7
v_gene: TRBV20-1
d_gene: NA
CDR3nt: TGCAGTGCGCCGGACTGGTACGAGCAGTACTTC
CDR3aa: CSAPDWYEQYF

abundance: NA
j_gene: TRBJ2-4
v_gene: TRBV14
d_gene: NA
CDR3nt: TGTGCCAGCAGCCAATCTGTAACGACAGAGAAGTACTTC
CDR3aa: CASSQSVTTEKYF

abundance: many
j_gene: TRBJ2-3
v_gene: TRBV21-1
d_gene: NA
CDR3nt: TGTGCCAGCAGCAAAGGGGACTCTCGAAAGGGCCAGGTTGCGCAGTATTTT
CDR3aa: CASSKGDSRKGQVAQYF